These 5 T cell receptor beta chains came from one sample sequenced in a study of cytomegalovirus exposure and HLA in healthy donors. 60 Vbeta and 13 Jbeta primers were used in PCR. TCRdb's copy holds only in-frame clones and misses some; the assay was immunoSEQ multiplex PCR. The sample shows 130,000 or so clones, around four fifths of them seen only once. Sequencing was performed on PBMCs. These receptor sequences come from a man aged 30-40 years in good health and CMV-seronegative.

The chain carries TRBV19 and TRBJ1-3, with D unclear. The germline gives CDR1 LNHDA, CDR2 SQIVND (reference sequence). The CDR3 loop spans 15 amino acids. V was cut by 7 bases and J by 2 bases, with 15 bases left in between. CDR3 protein: CASMGPAGPGNTIYF. For the CDR3, the DNA is TGTGCCAGTATGGGCCCCGCAGGTCCTGGAAACACCATATATTTT. The variable domain in full, with the rest retrieved from reference TRBV19 and TRBJ1-3, is DGGITQSPKYLFRKEGQNVTLSCEQNLNHDAMYWYRQDPGQGLRLIYYSQIVNDFQKGDIAEGYSVSREKKESFPLTVTSAQKNPTAFYLCASMGPAGPGNTIYFGEGSWLTVV.

The J gene is TRBJ2-3, the V gene TRBV27; D may be TRBD2 (6 bases). The CDR3 covers 14 residues. In germline, CDR1 is MNHEY, CDR2 SMNVEV (reference sequence). The V and J ends lost 5 bases and 5 bases respectively, with 14 bases between them. The CDR3 protein is CASSLGEARDTQYF. Here the CDR3 DNA reads TGTGCCAGCAGTCTTGGGGAGGCGAGAGATACGCAGTATTTT.

The gene calls are TRBV13 and TRBJ1-1; D is unresolved. CDR3 length equals 14 residues. V was cut by 3 bases and J by 3 bases, with 11 bases left in between. Germline V lookup: CDR1 PRHDT, CDR2 FYEKMQ (reference sequence). For the CDR3, the DNA is TGTGCCAGCAGCTTGACGGGTTTTGACACTGAAGCTTTCTTT. Translation: CASSLTGFDTEAFF.

CDR3: CASIGGPMNTEAFF. The CDR3 nucleotides are TGTGCCAGCATAGGGGGTCCTATGAACACTGAAGCTTTCTTT. The chain links TRBV21-1 to TRBJ1-1; the table assigns TRBD1, which was not confirmed against the DNA. TRBV21-1 is described as a pseudogene. The CDR3 is 14 residues long.

The rearrangement links TRBV7-2 to TRBJ1-5, with D unresolved. The length of the CDR3 is 13 residues. In germline, CDR1 is SGHTA, CDR2 FQGNSA. V was clipped by 3 bases and J by 4 bases, with 7 bases between them. CDR3 protein: CASSFSVNQPQHF. CDR3 coding DNA: TGTGCCAGCAGCTTTTCGGTTAATCAGCCCCAGCATTTT.